This is a list of T cell receptor beta chains from one sample in a study of T cells after yellow fever vaccination. TCRdb called the 5' RACE reads again in MiXCR, with one record for every CDR3 protein. Here the sample spans just over 300,000 distinct CDR3 sequences, roughly 4% being singletons. Sequenced material: PBMCs, taken on the day of the yellow fever booster vaccination. The receptors were gathered from a man between 18 and 35 years old who received the YFV17D yellow fever vaccine. Both conserved end residues are part of each CDR3. Fields, in order: V gene, clone size, D gene, J gene, CDR3 protein, CDR3 DNA. D genes are given only for firm matches. Not all rows give a size; the values are once, few, many and, for expanded clones, a class.

TRBV11-2	few	TRBD2	TRBJ2-1	CASTFSGDYNEQFF	TGTGCCAGTACGTTCAGCGGGGACTACAATGAGCAGTTCTTC
TRBV9	many	TRBD1	TRBJ2-7	CASSAEGQREQYF	TGTGCCAGCAGCGCAGAGGGACAGCGCGAGCAGTACTTC
TRBV20-1	many	.	TRBJ2-2	CSARGPEAGELFF	TGCAGTGCTAGAGGTCCAGAGGCCGGGGAGCTGTTTTTT
TRBV27	many	.	TRBJ1-4	CASSLFPSGRRGNEKLFF	TGTGCCAGCAGCCTTTTTCCCTCAGGACGGCGAGGGAATGAAAAACTGTTTTTT
TRBV12-3/TRBV12-4	few	TRBD1	TRBJ1-2	CASSRDRDGYTF	TGTGCCAGCAGCCGGGACAGGGATGGCTACACCTTC
TRBV29-1	.	.	TRBJ2-2	CSVDTGELFF	TGCAGCGTGGACACCGGGGAGCTGTTTTTT
TRBV18	.	.	TRBJ2-7	CASSPPAGYEQYF	TGTGCCAGCTCACCACCCGCGGGGTACGAGCAGTACTTC
TRBV9	.	.	TRBJ1-6	CASSVAGEDSPLHF	TGTGCCAGCAGCGTAGCAGGGGAGGATTCACCCCTCCACTTT
TRBV4-1	.	.	TRBJ1-6	CASSQTPSGSDWGIPLHF	TGCGCCAGCAGCCAAACCCCCTCCGGTTCGGACTGGGGAATTCCCCTCCACTTT
TRBV7-9	many	.	TRBJ1-1	CASSLGAPRGGERNTEAFF	TGTGCCAGCAGCTTAGGGGCTCCCCGGGGAGGGGAAAGGAACACTGAAGCTTTCTTT
TRBV19	few	.	TRBJ2-6	CASMLSGANVLTF	TGTGCCAGTATGCTTTCTGGGGCCAACGTCCTGACTTTC
TRBV5-1	few	.	TRBJ2-7	CASSFGTEAYEQYF	TGCGCCAGCAGCTTCGGGACGGAGGCCTACGAGCAGTACTTC
TRBV2	many	.	TRBJ2-6	CASSEYGANVLTF	TGTGCCAGCAGCGAGTACGGGGCCAACGTCCTGACTTTC
TRBV5-4	many	.	TRBJ2-2	CASSSANTGELFF	TGTGCCAGCAGCTCAGCGAACACCGGGGAGCTGTTTTTT
TRBV20-1	many	.	TRBJ1-1	CSASQGSATEAFF	TGCAGTGCTAGCCAGGGTAGTGCGACTGAAGCTTTCTTT
TRBV4-1	few	TRBD1	TRBJ1-5	CASSLTGQGREQPQHF	TGCGCCAGCAGCCTCACCGGACAGGGCAGAGAGCAGCCCCAGCATTTT
TRBV7-2	few	.	TRBJ2-5	CASSSRRDGETQYF	TGTGCCAGCAGCTCACGTAGGGATGGGGAGACCCAGTACTTC
TRBV30	.	TRBD2	TRBJ2-7	CAWRRGGLTTYEQYF	TGTGCCTGGAGGCGGGGGGGCCTAACGACCTACGAGCAGTACTTC
TRBV7-2	many	.	TRBJ2-3	CASSSPPPTDTQYF	TGTGCCAGCAGCTCCCCGCCCCCCACAGATACGCAGTATTTT
TRBV20-1	many	TRBD1	TRBJ1-6	CSARDREISPLHF	TGCAGTGCTAGGGACAGGGAGATTTCACCCCTCCACTTT
TRBV10-3	many	.	TRBJ2-3	CATEGGGPTDTQYF	TGTGCCACGGAGGGGGGGGGCCCCACAGATACGCAGTATTTT
TRBV24-1	many	.	TRBJ1-4	CATSDFKASANEKLFF	TGTGCCACCAGTGACTTCAAGGCGTCGGCTAATGAAAAACTGTTTTTT
TRBV6-5	.	.	TRBJ1-1	CATAIRGRNTEAFF	TGTGCCACCGCGATCAGGGGAAGGAACACTGAAGCTTTCTTT
TRBV20-1	many	.	TRBJ2-7	CSARVDSSRGEQYF	TGCAGTGCTAGAGTGGACTCTTCCCGGGGCGAGCAGTACTTC
TRBV7-9	.	TRBD1	TRBJ2-3	CASSRRQGTSTDTQYF	TGTGCCAGCAGCAGACGACAGGGCACTAGCACAGATACGCAGTATTTT
TRBV10-3	many	.	TRBJ1-5	CAISPSGGNQPQHF	TGTGCCATCAGTCCTTCGGGTGGCAATCAGCCCCAGCATTTT
TRBV10-3	many	.	TRBJ1-2	CAISGSWGADYGYTF	TGTGCCATCAGTGGCAGTTGGGGCGCGGACTATGGCTACACCTTC
TRBV23-1	many	TRBD1	TRBJ2-5	CARPSGTGKQETQYF	TGCGCCCGACCGTCCGGGACAGGGAAACAAGAGACCCAGTACTTC
TRBV20-1	few	.	TRBJ2-1	CSARVSLRGQGSEQFF	TGCAGTGCTAGAGTAAGCCTCCGGGGCCAAGGAAGTGAGCAGTTCTTC
TRBV3-1	many	.	TRBJ1-5	CASSPGQLHNQPQHF	TGTGCCAGCAGCCCCGGACAGCTACACAATCAGCCCCAGCATTTT
TRBV11-2	few	TRBD1	TRBJ1-5	CASSRQGHQPQHF	TGTGCCAGCAGCCGACAGGGTCATCAGCCCCAGCATTTT
TRBV7-2	.	TRBD1	TRBJ1-5	CASSYPGGLSNQPQHF	TGTGCCAGCAGCTACCCAGGGGGTCTGAGCAATCAGCCCCAGCATTTT
TRBV10-3	few	.	TRBJ2-3	CAIKSSGGTDTQYF	TGTGCCATCAAATCGTCCGGGGGAACAGATACGCAGTATTTT
TRBV12-3/TRBV12-4	.	.	TRBJ1-6	CASSGRDTPSVNSPLHF	TGTGCCAGCAGTGGACGGGACACTCCGTCGGTAAATTCACCCCTCCACTTT
TRBV10-3	many	.	TRBJ2-5	CAISESGGVETQYF	TGTGCCATCAGTGAGTCTGGCGGGGTAGAGACCCAGTACTTC
TRBV5-1	many	.	TRBJ1-1	CASSFLGANTEAFF	TGCGCCAGCAGCTTCTTAGGGGCGAACACTGAAGCTTTCTTT
TRBV4-2	.	TRBD2	TRBJ2-1	CASSQVEGRGNNEQFF	TGTGCCAGCAGCCAAGTTGAGGGGAGGGGAAACAATGAGCAGTTCTTC
TRBV29-1	many	.	TRBJ1-1	CSVDVQQNTEAFF	TGCAGCGTTGATGTACAGCAGAACACTGAAGCTTTCTTT